This T cell receptor beta chain was retrieved from a study of early T cells in non-severe SARS-CoV-2 infection. Study-level background: RNA in bulk from unsorted whole blood was sequenced, and chains were unpaired.

This clonotype has just a few counts. What it binds is not known. Study-wide results and caveats: Matching with VDJdb favored anti-spike CD8 responses (missing private and CD4 specificities).

The TCR library protocol was used to attach unique molecular identifiers. These identifiers were attached to individual cDNA molecules. TCRdb re-analysed the 5' RACE reads in MiXCR, keeping a single row per CDR3 protein. In the table there are tens of thousands of distinct CDR3 sequences, about 12% of which are singletons. Germline CDR1 and CDR2: SGHRS and YFSETQ. CDR3 length: 14 amino acids. The V and J ends lost 0 bases and 5 bases respectively, with 8 bases between them. The chain links TRBV5-1 to TRBJ2-2; the D is unclear. Input material: whole blood. The TCR sequence derives from an adult who was a healthcare worker with PCR-confirmed SARS-CoV-2 infection or an uninfected control (not recorded which). The CDR3 DNA reads TGCGCCAGCAGCTTGGGCCGTCTTACCGGGGAGCTGTTTTTT. Its protein is CASSLGRLTGELFF. Full variable domain (remainder filled in from reference TRBV5-1 and TRBJ2-2): KAGVTQTPRYLIKTRGQQVTLSCSPISGHRSVSWYQQTPGQGLQFLFEYFSETQRNKGNFPGRFSGRQFSNSRSEMNVSTLELGDSALYLCASSLGRLTGELFFGEGSRLTVL.